This record concerns one T cell receptor beta chain sequence. This was the immunoSEQ v3.0 assay at survey level. Each sample had sequencing targeting roughly 35,000-55,000 T-cell genomes. Profiled with immunoSEQ multiplex PCR; TCRdb holds only in-frame clones, not every one. The sample consists of more than 20,000 clones, 85% of them appearing once. The data are from a study of long-term antiretroviral therapy in people with HIV. Treatment for all HIV-infected participants took place in the United States. Going into DNA extraction, samples held roughly 0.95-10 million cryopreserved PBMC. The length of the CDR3 is 15 residues. V gave up 6 bases and J gave up 2 bases, with 16 bases separating them. The germline V gene encodes CDR1 LNHNV and CDR2 YYDKDF (reference sequence).

The sequence was collected from a man aged 35-49 years with HIV. V and J are TRBV15 and TRBJ2-5, with D perhaps TRBD2 (6 bases). The sample in question was unsorted PBMCs, obtained 2.3 years after starting antiretroviral therapy. CDR3 in DNA: TGTGCCACCAGTAGGAGGGGCGGTCAGCAAGAGACCCAGTACTTC. Protein product: CATSRRGGQQETQYF.